What follows describes a single TCR beta chain. Its antigen remains unknown. Sequencing libraries made from TCR beta cDNA carried unique molecular identifiers. There were roughly 0.9 to 10 million T cells, and 510,000 or so cDNA molecules came from them. Each CDR3 protein gets one entry after TCRdb re-called the PCR reads with MiXCR. The table shows a few hundred thousand distinct CDR3 sequences, with roughly 30% occurring only once. The sample comes from a study of post-analysis software for immune sequencing data. The overall study: The disease courses covered relapsing-remitting, secondary progressive and progressive-relapsing multiple sclerosis.

V lost 5 bases and J lost 0, with 6 bases in between. Per germline, CDR1 KGHDR and CDR2 SFDVKD. The CDR3 loop spans 13 amino acids. The study's findings and limits: Controls had lower frequencies than patients of a handful of TRBV segments, which included TRBV5-6, TRBV5-1 and TRBV20-1. Those with multiple sclerosis, the patient group, showed significantly lower normalized Chao1 diversity than controls.

The chain employs TRBV24-1 and TRBJ2-5, with D unclear. This TCR was sampled from a girl under 18 with multiple sclerosis. Sequenced: blood. CDR3 region: CATSGSYQETQYF. The CDR3 DNA is TGTGCCACCAGTGGATCTTACCAAGAGACCCAGTACTTC.